Listed below are T cell receptor beta chains from one sample, sequenced in a study of blood T cell repertoires in COVID-19. Data came from immunoSEQ multiplex PCR; TCRdb stores just in-frame clones and leaves some out. The sample has tens of thousands of clones, around 88% seen once. The sequenced sample was peripheral blood. These receptors were obtained from a man older than 75 with active or convalescent COVID-19. Both conserved end residues are part of each CDR3. D genes are given only for firm matches.

v_gene: TRBV6-5
d_gene: TRBD2
j_gene: TRBJ2-7
CDR3aa: CASSKTSGSTEQYF

v_gene: TRBV19
d_gene: NA
j_gene: TRBJ1-5
CDR3aa: CASSQAGRPQHF

v_gene: TRBV5-8
d_gene: NA
j_gene: TRBJ1-5
CDR3aa: CASSLEGGGRQPQHF

v_gene: TRBV19
d_gene: TRBD2
j_gene: TRBJ2-1
CDR3aa: CASSINTLRGNNEQFF

v_gene: TRBV29-1
d_gene: NA
j_gene: TRBJ2-1
CDR3aa: CSAGALEGSSYNEQFF

v_gene: TRBV18
d_gene: TRBD1
j_gene: TRBJ2-2
CDR3aa: CASSAETGEVTGELFF

v_gene: TRBV9
d_gene: NA
j_gene: TRBJ1-2
CDR3aa: CASSAGSTYGYTF

v_gene: TRBV3-1/TRBV3-2
d_gene: TRBD1
j_gene: TRBJ1-1
CDR3aa: CASSERGRSARNTEAFF

v_gene: TRBV4-2
d_gene: NA
j_gene: TRBJ2-1
CDR3aa: CASSLGANEQFF

v_gene: TRBV5-1
d_gene: NA
j_gene: TRBJ1-1
CDR3aa: CASSFGDTEAFF

v_gene: TRBV19
d_gene: NA
j_gene: TRBJ1-2
CDR3aa: CASSIGGDSDPYGYTF

v_gene: TRBV5-1
d_gene: NA
j_gene: TRBJ1-3
CDR3aa: CASTDGSSGNTIYF

v_gene: TRBV5-1
d_gene: TRBD1
j_gene: TRBJ1-4
CDR3aa: CASKPSTGGLGAEKLFF

v_gene: TRBV6-5
d_gene: TRBD1
j_gene: TRBJ1-5
CDR3aa: CASSLRTGIQPQHF

v_gene: TRBV6-5
d_gene: TRBD2
j_gene: TRBJ2-7
CDR3aa: CASSPQGTRGGEQYF

v_gene: TRBV18
d_gene: NA
j_gene: TRBJ1-1
CDR3aa: CASSPNRDTEAFF

v_gene: TRBV5-1
d_gene: NA
j_gene: TRBJ2-7
CDR3aa: CASSFTGAYEQYF

v_gene: TRBV7-6
d_gene: TRBD1
j_gene: TRBJ1-3
CDR3aa: CASSPVSGGGPGNTIYF

v_gene: TRBV7-2
d_gene: TRBD1
j_gene: TRBJ2-7
CDR3aa: CASSLVGTGSHEQYF

v_gene: TRBV21-1
d_gene: NA
j_gene: TRBJ2-7
CDR3aa: CASSKEGASTLWEQYF

v_gene: TRBV6-5
d_gene: TRBD1
j_gene: TRBJ2-7
CDR3aa: CASSRGTGHSYEQYF

v_gene: TRBV10-2
d_gene: TRBD2
j_gene: TRBJ2-2
CDR3aa: CASRLAGNTGELFF

v_gene: TRBV19
d_gene: NA
j_gene: TRBJ1-1
CDR3aa: CASSTWPNPPNTEAFF

v_gene: TRBV30
d_gene: NA
j_gene: TRBJ1-2
CDR3aa: CAWKTGGYTF

v_gene: TRBV1
d_gene: NA
j_gene: TRBJ1-4
CDR3aa: CTSSQGGAGSSLREKLFF

v_gene: TRBV28
d_gene: TRBD1
j_gene: TRBJ1-4
CDR3aa: CASRPGQYNEKLFF

v_gene: TRBV10-3
d_gene: NA
j_gene: TRBJ2-1
CDR3aa: CAISDFSYNEQFF

v_gene: TRBV15
d_gene: NA
j_gene: TRBJ2-5
CDR3aa: CATRFGTREGETQYF

v_gene: TRBV7-8
d_gene: TRBD2
j_gene: TRBJ2-7
CDR3aa: CASSLKGSGRANSYEQYF

v_gene: TRBV5-1
d_gene: TRBD2
j_gene: TRBJ2-2
CDR3aa: CASSLVAGANTGELFF

v_gene: TRBV19
d_gene: NA
j_gene: TRBJ2-7
CDR3aa: CASSMRGSLSYEQYF

v_gene: TRBV5-1
d_gene: TRBD2
j_gene: TRBJ2-1
CDR3aa: CASKGGSSYNEQFF

v_gene: TRBV27
d_gene: NA
j_gene: TRBJ2-5
CDR3aa: CASSLSGAYQETQYF

v_gene: TRBV11-2
d_gene: NA
j_gene: TRBJ1-1
CDR3aa: CASSLVGGEAFF

v_gene: TRBV7-2
d_gene: NA
j_gene: TRBJ2-1
CDR3aa: CASSRESGGSYNEQFF

v_gene: TRBV7-2
d_gene: TRBD1
j_gene: TRBJ1-4
CDR3aa: CASSRDRGATNEKLFF

v_gene: TRBV30
d_gene: NA
j_gene: TRBJ1-6
CDR3aa: CAGKDNNSPLHF

v_gene: TRBV11-2
d_gene: NA
j_gene: TRBJ1-1
CDR3aa: CASSLAYTEAFF

v_gene: TRBV19
d_gene: TRBD1
j_gene: TRBJ1-1
CDR3aa: CASSIRTGGGGTEAFF

v_gene: TRBV6-5
d_gene: TRBD1
j_gene: TRBJ2-7
CDR3aa: CASSPQGDPYEQYF